The entry below describes one TCR beta chain. Its cognate antigen is unknown. This specimen belongs to a study of CD8+ T cells in alopecia areata. Treatment in this sample: oral pan-JAK inhibitor, 5-10 mg twice daily. Isolated RNA was reverse transcribed into cDNA used as the sequencing template. The method was immunoSEQ multiplex PCR; TCRdb's version includes in-frame clones alone and lacks a portion of them. The data show 100,000 to 150,000 clones, roughly 50% seen once. Study outcomes and limitations: Scalp and blood retained many expanded lesional clones during tofacitinib.

Germline CDR1 and CDR2: MDHEN and SYDVKM. V lost 2 bases, J lost 10 bases, and 12 bases lay in between. The CDR3 extends over 12 amino acids. The starting material was CD8+ T cells sorted from blood, obtained at week 4, from a patient treated with tofacitinib. This TCR derives from a human donor with alopecia areata. This chain links TRBV28 with TRBJ2-7; D unresolved. The chain's CDR3 is CASSLTDLVQYF. CDR3 nucleotides: TGTGCCAGCAGTTTAACTGATCTAGTACAGTACTTC.